This T cell receptor beta chain comes out of a study of T-cell reconstitution after alpha-beta-depleted transplantation in children. Whole-study results and caveats: At day 60, the high TCRbeta diversity found in some patients originated from recipient T cells and thymic progenitors that had survived. Newly produced T cells mostly provided counts and TCRbeta diversity after one year, as hyperexpanded clones declined. Reportedly, only several hundred clones from non-depleted graft cells drove alpha-beta T-cell counts at about two months.

This clonotype has more than one count but fewer than ten. The antigen remains undetermined. The TCRbeta library was prepared with unique molecular identifiers. TCRdb reprocessed the PCR reads with MiXCR, giving one entry per CDR3 protein. The sample lists 450,000 to 550,000 distinct CDR3 sequences, 11% seen once, with around 15% in the top ten. V was trimmed by 5 bases and J by 3 bases, leaving 21 bases between them. The germline V gene encodes CDR1 SGHTA and CDR2 FQGNSA. The CDR3 is 17 residues long. The TCR originated in a female patient aged 2-9 years who had a stem cell transplant for aplastic anemia, so the T cells may come from the graft donor. Sequencing was performed on PBMCs, mostly from graft donor cells, taken 180 days after TCRalphabeta/CD19-depleted stem cell transplant. The rearrangement joins TRBV7-2 to TRBJ2-3; D unresolved. The CDR3 DNA reads TGTGCCAGCAGCAGTCTCGGACGTTTAGTGGGGACAGATACGCAGTATTTT. Protein: CASSSLGRLVGTDTQYF.